These T cell receptor beta chains were read from a single sample in a study of monozygotic twins with inflammatory bowel disease. From the 5' RACE reads, TCRdb lists one entry per CDR3 protein and no DNA. The sample table includes 200,000 to 250,000 distinct CDR3 sequences. Sequencing used blood. All receptors come from a human donor with ulcerative colitis or Crohn's disease, or a healthy co-twin of an affected twin (not recorded which). The CDR3 runs from the conserved cysteine through the conserved F or W.

v_gene,j_gene,CDR3aa
TRBV13,TRBJ2-7,CASSLGEGLRSYEQYF
TRBV4-1,TRBJ2-1,CASSQAGDGQFF
TRBV12-5,TRBJ2-7,CASGLRSIAGLAEAQYF
TRBV5-1,TRBJ1-4,CASSPGQGNEKLFF
TRBV5-1,TRBJ2-6,CASSLEPTGANVLTF
TRBV20-1,TRBJ2-7,CSAGGPVSSYEQYF
TRBV6-2/TRBV6-3,TRBJ2-3,CASSPRGASLTDTQYF
TRBV5-1,TRBJ1-1,CASKEGGRARMNTEAFF
TRBV20-1,TRBJ1-4,CSAREIDKFGEKLFF
TRBV6-1,TRBJ2-5,CASSEGTAVETQYF
TRBV7-2,TRBJ2-1,CASGLTINNEQFF
TRBV28,TRBJ1-4,CASSPPDRAIATNEKLFF
TRBV5-1,TRBJ2-5,CASSSRQTETQYF
TRBV5-5,TRBJ2-3,CASIDRGHADTQYF
TRBV9,TRBJ2-5,CASSVGTSGKETQYF
TRBV12-3/TRBV12-4,TRBJ2-7,CASSHMTETYEQYF
TRBV7-3,TRBJ1-1,CASSLIVNTEAFF